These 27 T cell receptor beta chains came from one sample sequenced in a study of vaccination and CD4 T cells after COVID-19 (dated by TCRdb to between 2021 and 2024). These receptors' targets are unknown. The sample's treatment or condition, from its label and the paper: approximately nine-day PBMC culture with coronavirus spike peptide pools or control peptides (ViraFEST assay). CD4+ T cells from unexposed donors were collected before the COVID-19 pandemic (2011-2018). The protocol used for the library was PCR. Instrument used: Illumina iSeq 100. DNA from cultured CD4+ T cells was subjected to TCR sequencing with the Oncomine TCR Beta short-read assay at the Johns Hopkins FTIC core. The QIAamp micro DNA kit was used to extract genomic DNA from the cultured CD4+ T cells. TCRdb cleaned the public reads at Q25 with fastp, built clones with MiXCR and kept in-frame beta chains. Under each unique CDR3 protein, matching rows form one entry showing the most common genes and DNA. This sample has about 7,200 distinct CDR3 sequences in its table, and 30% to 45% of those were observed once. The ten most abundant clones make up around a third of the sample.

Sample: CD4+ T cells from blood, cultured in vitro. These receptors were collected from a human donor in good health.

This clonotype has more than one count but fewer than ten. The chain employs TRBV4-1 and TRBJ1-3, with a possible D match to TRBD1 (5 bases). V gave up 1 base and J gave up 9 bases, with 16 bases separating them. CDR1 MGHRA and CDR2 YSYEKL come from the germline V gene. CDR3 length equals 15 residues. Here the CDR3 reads CASSQVGTVVGTIYF. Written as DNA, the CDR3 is TGCGCCAGCAGCCAAGTTGGGACCGTTGTAGGCACCATATATTTT.

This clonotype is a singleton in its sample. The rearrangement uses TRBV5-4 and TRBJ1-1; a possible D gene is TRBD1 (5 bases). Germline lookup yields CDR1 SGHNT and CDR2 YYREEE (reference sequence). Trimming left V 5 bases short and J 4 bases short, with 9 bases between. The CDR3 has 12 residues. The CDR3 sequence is CASSSGPTEAFF. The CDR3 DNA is TGTGCCAGCAGTTCGGGGCCCACTGAAGCTTTCTTT.

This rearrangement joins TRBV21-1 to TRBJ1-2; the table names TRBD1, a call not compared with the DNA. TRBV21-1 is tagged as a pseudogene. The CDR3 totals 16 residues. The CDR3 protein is CASSNLPSLGGYGYTF. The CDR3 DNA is TGTGCCAGCAGCAACCTACCTTCCTTAGGGGGCTATGGCTACACCTTC.

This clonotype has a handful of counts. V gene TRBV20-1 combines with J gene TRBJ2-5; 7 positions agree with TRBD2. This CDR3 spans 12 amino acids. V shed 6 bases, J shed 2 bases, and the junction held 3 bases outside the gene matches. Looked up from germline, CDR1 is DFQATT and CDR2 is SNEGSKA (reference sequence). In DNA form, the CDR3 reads TGCAGTGCAAGGACTAGTCAAGAGACCCAGTACTTC. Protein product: CSARTSQETQYF.

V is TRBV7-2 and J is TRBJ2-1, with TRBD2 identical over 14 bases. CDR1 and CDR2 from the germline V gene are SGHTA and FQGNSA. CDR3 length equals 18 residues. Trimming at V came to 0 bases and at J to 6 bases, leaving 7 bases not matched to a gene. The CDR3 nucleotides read TGTGCCAGCAGCTTAGCATATCCGGGGACTAGCGGGGGCAATGAGCAGTTCTTC. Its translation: CASSLAYPGTSGGNEQFF.

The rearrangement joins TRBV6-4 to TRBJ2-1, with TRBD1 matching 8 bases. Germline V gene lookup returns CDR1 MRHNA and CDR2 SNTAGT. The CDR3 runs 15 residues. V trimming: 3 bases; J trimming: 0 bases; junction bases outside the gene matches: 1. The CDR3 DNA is TGTGCCAGCAGTGAACAGGGGGGCTCCTACAATGAGCAGTTCTTC. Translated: CASSEQGGSYNEQFF.

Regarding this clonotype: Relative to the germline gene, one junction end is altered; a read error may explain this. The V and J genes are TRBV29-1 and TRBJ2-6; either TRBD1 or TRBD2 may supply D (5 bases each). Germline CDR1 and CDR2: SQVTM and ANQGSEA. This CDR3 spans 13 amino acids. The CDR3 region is CSVERTGANALTF. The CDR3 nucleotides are TGCAGCGTTGAGCGGACTGGGGCCAACGCCCTGACTTTC. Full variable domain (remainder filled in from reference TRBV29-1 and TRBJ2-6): SAVISQKPSRDICQRGTSLTIQCQVDSQVTMMFWYRQQPGQSLTLIATANQGSEATYESGFVIDKFPISRPNLTFSTLTVSNMSPEDSSIYLCSVERTGANALTFGAGSRLTVL.

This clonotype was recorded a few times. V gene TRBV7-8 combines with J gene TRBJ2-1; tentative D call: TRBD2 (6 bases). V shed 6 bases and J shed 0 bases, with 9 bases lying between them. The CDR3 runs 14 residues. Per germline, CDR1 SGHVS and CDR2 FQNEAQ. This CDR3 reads CASRGGGSYNEQFF. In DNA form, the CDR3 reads TGTGCCAGCAGGGGGGGAGGCTCCTACAATGAGCAGTTCTTC. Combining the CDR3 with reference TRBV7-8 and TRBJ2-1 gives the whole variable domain GAGVSQSPRYKVAKRGQDVALRCDPISGHVSLFWYQQALGQGPEFLTYFQNEAQLDKSGLPSDRFFAERPEGSVSTLKIQRTQQEDSAVYLCASRGGGSYNEQFFGPGTRLTVL.

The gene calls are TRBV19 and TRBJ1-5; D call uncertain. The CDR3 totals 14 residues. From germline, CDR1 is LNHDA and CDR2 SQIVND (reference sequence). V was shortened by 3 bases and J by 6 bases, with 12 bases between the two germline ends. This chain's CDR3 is CASSIKLGTQPQHF. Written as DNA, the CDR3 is TGTGCCAGTAGTATTAAGTTGGGCACTCAGCCCCAGCATTTT. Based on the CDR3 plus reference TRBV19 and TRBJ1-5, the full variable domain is DGGITQSPKYLFRKEGQNVTLSCEQNLNHDAMYWYRQDPGQGLRLIYYSQIVNDFQKGDIAEGYSVSREKKESFPLTVTSAQKNPTAFYLCASSIKLGTQPQHFGDGTRLSIL.

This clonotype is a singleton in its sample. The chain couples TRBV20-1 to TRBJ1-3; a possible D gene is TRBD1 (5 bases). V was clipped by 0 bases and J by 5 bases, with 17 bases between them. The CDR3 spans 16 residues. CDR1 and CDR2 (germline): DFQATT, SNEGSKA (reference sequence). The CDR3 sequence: CSARDSWGRGRNTIYF. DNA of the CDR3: TGCAGTGCTAGAGATTCCTGGGGACGGGGGAGAAACACCATATATTTT.

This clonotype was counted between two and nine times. Written as DNA, the CDR3 is TGCAGTGCTGACAAAGACACGTCCGATGACGAGCAGTACTTC. This encodes CSADKDTSDDEQYF. J is TRBJ2-7 and V is TRBV20-1; D gene uncertain. The V and J ends lost 5 bases and 5 bases respectively, with 19 bases between them. Per the germline V gene, CDR1 is DFQATT and CDR2 is SNEGSKA (reference sequence). The CDR3 loop spans 14 amino acids.

The CDR3 spells CASSRDRNSYEQYF. The CDR3 DNA sequence: TGTGCCAGCAGCCGGGACAGGAACTCCTACGAGCAGTACTTC. The V call is TRBV7-2, the J call TRBJ2-7, with TRBD1 matching over 8 bases. Germline V gene data show CDR1 as SGHTA and CDR2 as FQGNSA. The CDR3 covers 14 residues. With 5 bases clipped from V and 0 bases from J, the junction kept 3 bases outside the gene matches.

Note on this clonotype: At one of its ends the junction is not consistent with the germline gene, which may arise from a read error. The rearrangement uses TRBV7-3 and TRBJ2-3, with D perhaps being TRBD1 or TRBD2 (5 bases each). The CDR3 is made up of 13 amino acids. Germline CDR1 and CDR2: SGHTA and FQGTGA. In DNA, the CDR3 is TGTGCCAGCAGCCCCAGTCCGGGACCGTCATTGCATTTT. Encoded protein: CASSPSPGPSLHF.

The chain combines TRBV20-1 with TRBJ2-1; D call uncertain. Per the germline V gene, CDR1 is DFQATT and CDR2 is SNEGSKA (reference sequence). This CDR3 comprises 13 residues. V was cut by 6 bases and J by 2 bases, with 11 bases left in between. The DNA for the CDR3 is TGCAGTGCAAGTCCAGACCCCTACAATGAGCAGTTCTTC. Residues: CSASPDPYNEQFF.

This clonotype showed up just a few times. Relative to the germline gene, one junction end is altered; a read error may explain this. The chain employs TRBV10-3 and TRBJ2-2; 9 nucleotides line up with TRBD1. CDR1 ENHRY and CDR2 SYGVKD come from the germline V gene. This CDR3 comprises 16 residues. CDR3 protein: CASSYRGTGRTGELFF. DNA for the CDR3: TGTGCCAGCAGTTACCGGGGGACAGGGCGTACCGGGGAGCTGTTTTTT.

CDR3 bases: TGTGCCAGCAGCTTAGCGCAGGGACCCTCAACCTACAATGAGCAGTTCTTC. Encoded protein: CASSLAQGPSTYNEQFF. V gene TRBV7-9 combines with J gene TRBJ2-1; tentatively, D is TRBD1 or TRBD2 (5 bases each). The CDR3 is made up of 17 amino acids. V lost 0 bases and J 2 bases, leaving 14 bases between the germline ends. CDR1 is SEHNR, CDR2 FQNEAQ, per germline (reference sequence).

The CDR3 bases are TGCAGTGCTAGATCAAGACTAGCCACTGTGAGAGATACGCAGTATTTT. Amino acid sequence: CSARSRLATVRDTQYF. This rearrangement joins TRBV20-1 to TRBJ2-3; 7 bases are shared with TRBD2. This CDR3 has 16 amino acids. The J segment lost 5 bases and the V segment lost 2 bases, leaving 13 bases of the junction unmatched. Germline V CDR1 and CDR2: DFQATT, SNEGSKA (reference sequence).

The CDR3 bases are TGTGCCAGCAGCCAAGAAGGGGCCGACTCTAGCACAGATACGCAGTATTTT. Its translation: CASSQEGADSSTDTQYF. This chain uses TRBV4-2 with TRBJ2-3, with D possibly matching TRBD1 (5 bases). V shed 0 bases and J shed 0 bases, with 13 bases lying between them. Per germline, CDR1 LGHNA and CDR2 YNFKEQ. This CDR3 region has 17 residues.

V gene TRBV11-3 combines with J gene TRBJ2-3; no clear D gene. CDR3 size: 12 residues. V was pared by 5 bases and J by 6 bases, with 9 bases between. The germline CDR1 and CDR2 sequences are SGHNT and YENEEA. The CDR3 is CASSPSTDTQYF. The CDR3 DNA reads TGTGCCAGCAGCCCCTCCACGGATACGCAGTATTTT.

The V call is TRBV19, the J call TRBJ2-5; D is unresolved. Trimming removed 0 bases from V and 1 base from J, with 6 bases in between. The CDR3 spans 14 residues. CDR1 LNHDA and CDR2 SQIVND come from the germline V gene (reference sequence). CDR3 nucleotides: TGTGCCAGTAGTATAGATTGGGGCCAAGAGACCCAGTACTTC. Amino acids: CASSIDWGQETQYF.

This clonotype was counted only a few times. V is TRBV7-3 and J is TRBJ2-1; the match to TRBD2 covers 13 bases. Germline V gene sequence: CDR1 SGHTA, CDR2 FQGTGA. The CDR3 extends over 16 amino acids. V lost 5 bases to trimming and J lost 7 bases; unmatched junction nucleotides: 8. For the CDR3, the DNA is TGTGCCAGCAGCCCGAGGACTAGCGGGAGAAGGAATGAGCAGTTCTTC. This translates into CASSPRTSGRRNEQFF.

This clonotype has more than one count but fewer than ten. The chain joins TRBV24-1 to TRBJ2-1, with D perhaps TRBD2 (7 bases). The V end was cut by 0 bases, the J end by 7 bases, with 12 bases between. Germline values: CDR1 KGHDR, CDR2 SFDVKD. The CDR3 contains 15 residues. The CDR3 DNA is TGTGCCACCAGTGATTTGGGGGGGGCTGGGAATGAGCAGTTCTTC. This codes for CATSDLGGAGNEQFF.

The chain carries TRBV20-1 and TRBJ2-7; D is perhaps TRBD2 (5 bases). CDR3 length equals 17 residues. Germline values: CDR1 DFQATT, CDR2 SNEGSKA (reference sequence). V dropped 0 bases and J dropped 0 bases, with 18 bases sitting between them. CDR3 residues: CSARDLLRFEGSYEQYF. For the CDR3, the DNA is TGCAGTGCTAGAGATCTTTTGAGGTTCGAGGGCTCCTACGAGCAGTACTTC.

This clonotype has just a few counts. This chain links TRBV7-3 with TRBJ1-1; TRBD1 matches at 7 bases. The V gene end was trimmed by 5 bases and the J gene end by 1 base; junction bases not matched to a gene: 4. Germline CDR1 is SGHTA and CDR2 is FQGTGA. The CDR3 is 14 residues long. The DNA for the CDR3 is TGTGCCAGCAGCACACAGGGGTCGAACACTGAAGCTTTCTTT. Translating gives CASSTQGSNTEAFF.

The CDR3 DNA is TGTGCCAGCAGCCCCGGGACAGGGGTTAGGGCACCCCTCCACTTT. Translation: CASSPGTGVRAPLHF. V is TRBV7-2 and J is TRBJ1-6, with TRBD1 identical over 10 bases. This CDR3 is built from 15 residues. Trimming cost V 5 bases and J 11 bases; bases outside gene matches: 9. Germline V CDR1 and CDR2: SGHTA, FQGNSA.

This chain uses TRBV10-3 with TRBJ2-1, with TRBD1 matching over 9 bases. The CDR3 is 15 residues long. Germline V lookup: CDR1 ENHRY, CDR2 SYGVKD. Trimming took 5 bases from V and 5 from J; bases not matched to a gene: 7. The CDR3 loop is CAISMDRGRHNEQFF. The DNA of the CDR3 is TGTGCCATCAGTATGGACAGGGGAAGGCACAATGAGCAGTTCTTC.

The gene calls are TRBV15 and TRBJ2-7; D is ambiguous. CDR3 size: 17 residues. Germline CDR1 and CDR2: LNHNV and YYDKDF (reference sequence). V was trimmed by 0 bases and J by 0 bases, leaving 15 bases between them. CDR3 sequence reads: CATSRDRQLVSSYEQYF. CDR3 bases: TGTGCCACCAGCAGAGATCGTCAGCTGGTGAGCTCCTACGAGCAGTACTTC.